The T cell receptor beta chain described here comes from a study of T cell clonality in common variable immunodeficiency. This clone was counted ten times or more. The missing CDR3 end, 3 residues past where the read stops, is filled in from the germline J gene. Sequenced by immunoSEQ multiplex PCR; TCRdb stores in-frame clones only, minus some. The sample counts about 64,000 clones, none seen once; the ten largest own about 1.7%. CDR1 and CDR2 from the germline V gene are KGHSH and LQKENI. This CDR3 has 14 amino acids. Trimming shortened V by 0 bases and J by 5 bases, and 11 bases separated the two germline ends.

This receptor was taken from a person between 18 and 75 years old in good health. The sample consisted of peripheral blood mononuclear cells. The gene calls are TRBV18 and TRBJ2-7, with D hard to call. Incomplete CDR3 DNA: TGTGCCAGCTCACCACCGGAGCCCCGGGACGAG. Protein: CASSPPEPRDE. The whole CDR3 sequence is CASSPPEPRDEQYF.